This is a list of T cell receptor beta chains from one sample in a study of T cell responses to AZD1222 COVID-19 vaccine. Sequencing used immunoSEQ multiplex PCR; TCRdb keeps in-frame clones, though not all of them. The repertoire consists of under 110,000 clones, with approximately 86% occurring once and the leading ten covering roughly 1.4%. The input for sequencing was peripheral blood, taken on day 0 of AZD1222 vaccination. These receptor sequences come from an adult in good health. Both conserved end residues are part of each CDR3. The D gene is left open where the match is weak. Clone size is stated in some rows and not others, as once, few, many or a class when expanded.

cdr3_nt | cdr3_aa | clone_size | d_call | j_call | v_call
TGTGCCAGCAGTCAAGCGGGAGCGAACTACAATGAGCAGTTCTTC | CASSQAGANYNEQFF | NA | TRBD2 | TRBJ2-1 | TRBV6-1
TGTGCCAGTAGTATTCAAAGGGCGGACAGGAGGAGTGGCTACACCTTC | CASSIQRADRRSGYTF | NA | TRBD1 | TRBJ1-2 | TRBV19
TGTGCCAGCAGCTTCGGGACTTACACAGATACGCAGTATTTT | CASSFGTYTDTQYF | NA | NA | TRBJ2-3 | TRBV5-6
TGTGCCAGCAGTTCGCAGTCGTATCTAGTCGACGAGCAGTACTTC | CASSSQSYLVDEQYF | NA | NA | TRBJ2-7 | TRBV27
TGTGCCAGCAGCTTATCTAGGGAAAAACTGTTTTTT | CASSLSREKLFF | NA | NA | TRBJ1-4 | TRBV11-2
TGTGCCAGTAGTATAGGCCGGGACGGTGAAAAACTGTTTTTT | CASSIGRDGEKLFF | NA | NA | TRBJ1-4 | TRBV19
TGTGCCAGCAGCCCCGGGGGTTTTTTAGCGGGAGGGATGCGGGAGACCCAGTACTTC | CASSPGGFLAGGMRETQYF | NA | TRBD2 | TRBJ2-5 | TRBV7-8
TGTGCCAGCAGCCAGGGGTGGCAGCAAGGTAATAACAACCGGTATTTT | CASSQGWQQGNNNRYF | NA | NA | TRBJ2-3 | TRBV3-1/TRBV3-2
TGTGCCTGGATCCCAAAGGTGATTTTTTATAATTCACCCCTCCACTTT | CAWIPKVIFYNSPLHF | NA | NA | TRBJ1-6 | TRBV30
TGTGCCAGCAGCTTAGAGCGGGCTTTTGTGAATGAGCAGTTCTTC | CASSLERAFVNEQFF | NA | NA | TRBJ2-1 | TRBV7-3
TGTGCCAGCAGCCCCCAGTTTGGGGTTCACGAGCAGTACTTC | CASSPQFGVHEQYF | NA | NA | TRBJ2-7 | TRBV7-2
TGTGCCAGTAGCCAAAAGACAGGGAACAATCAGCCCCAGCATTTT | CASSQKTGNNQPQHF | NA | TRBD1 | TRBJ1-5 | TRBV19
TGTGCCAGCTCACCAGAGCAGAACACTGAAGCTTTCTTT | CASSPEQNTEAFF | NA | NA | TRBJ1-1 | TRBV18
TGTGCCAGCGGCACCCCAGGGGGGTGGAATGAGCAGTTCTTC | CASGTPGGWNEQFF | NA | NA | TRBJ2-1 | TRBV7-3
TGTGCCAGCAGCACGCAAGGACAGGTGAACACTGAAGCTTTCTTT | CASSTQGQVNTEAFF | NA | TRBD1 | TRBJ1-1 | TRBV7-9
TGCGCCAGCAGCCAAGATGCGGACCGGGACGTCTCTAACTATGGCTACACCTTC | CASSQDADRDVSNYGYTF | NA | NA | TRBJ1-2 | TRBV4-1
TGTGCCAGCAGAGTTACTCCATCCGGGGAGGTCGAGCAGTACTTC | CASRVTPSGEVEQYF | NA | NA | TRBJ2-7 | TRBV6-5
TGTGCCAGCTCACCACGGGACGGCACCGGGGAGCTGTTTTTT | CASSPRDGTGELFF | once | NA | TRBJ2-2 | TRBV18
TGTGCCAGCAGCTTGGGGGAGGGGTGGCAGCCCCAGCATTTT | CASSLGEGWQPQHF | NA | NA | TRBJ1-5 | TRBV5-6
TGTGCCAGCAGTCCGACGGGGTACGAGCAGTACTTC | CASSPTGYEQYF | once | NA | TRBJ2-7 | TRBV12-3/TRBV12-4
TGTGCCAGCAGCCCGACACCAACCGGGACACGAATATCCTGGGACACTGAAGCTTTCTTT | CASSPTPTGTRISWDTEAFF | NA | NA | TRBJ1-1 | TRBV5-4
TGTGCCAGCAGCTTAGAGTTATCCACCGGGGAGCTGTTTTTT | CASSLELSTGELFF | NA | NA | TRBJ2-2 | TRBV7-2
TGTGCCAGCAGGAGGTGGTCCCGCAGGGTGGGTGGGAACACTGAAGCTTTCTTT | CASRRWSRRVGGNTEAFF | NA | NA | TRBJ1-1 | TRBV9
TGTGCTAGTGGTCAGGGAATGGAAAACTATGGCTACACCTTC | CASGQGMENYGYTF | NA | NA | TRBJ1-2 | TRBV12-5
TGTGCCAGCAGCCAAATCCCCAGCTCCTACAATGAGCAGTTCTTC | CASSQIPSSYNEQFF | once | NA | TRBJ2-1 | TRBV27
TGCGCCAGCAGCCAAGGGAGTCAGGGAAAAACCGGGGAGCTGTTTTTT | CASSQGSQGKTGELFF | NA | NA | TRBJ2-2 | TRBV4-1
TGTGCCAGCAGCGTAAGCGTCGGCACAGATACGCAGTATTTT | CASSVSVGTDTQYF | NA | NA | TRBJ2-3 | TRBV9
TGTGCCACCAGTGATTTGCTGGGTCAGGGTGTCGTGCAGTTCTTC | CATSDLLGQGVVQFF | NA | NA | TRBJ2-1 | TRBV24-1
TGTGCCAGCAGTTACGGCCGGGGTCAGCCCCAGCATTTT | CASSYGRGQPQHF | NA | NA | TRBJ1-5 | TRBV6-5
TGTGCCTGGGTAAAGGGGGGGATTAACTATGGCTACACCTTC | CAWVKGGINYGYTF | NA | NA | TRBJ1-2 | TRBV30
TGTGCCAGCAGCTTAGTCCCGACAATGAACACTGAAGCTTTCTTT | CASSLVPTMNTEAFF | once | NA | TRBJ1-1 | TRBV7-8
TGTGCCTGGAAGCCGGGCGCAGATACGCAGTATTTT | CAWKPGADTQYF | once | NA | TRBJ2-3 | TRBV30
TGTGCCAGTAGCCCCCTATCAGGATCCATCTCTGGAAACACCATATATTTT | CASSPLSGSISGNTIYF | NA | NA | TRBJ1-3 | TRBV19
TGTGCCATCAGTGAGGGGGGCGGTGGGTCCGGAGGAGGGCGGAACATTCAGTACTTC | CAISEGGGGSGGGRNIQYF | NA | NA | TRBJ2-4 | TRBV10-3
TGTGCCAGCATGAACAGGGGAGCCACTGAAGCTTTCTTT | CASMNRGATEAFF | NA | TRBD1 | TRBJ1-1 | TRBV9
TGTGCCAGCACAGTGTCCTCTGGAAACACCATATATTTT | CASTVSSGNTIYF | NA | NA | TRBJ1-3 | TRBV6-5